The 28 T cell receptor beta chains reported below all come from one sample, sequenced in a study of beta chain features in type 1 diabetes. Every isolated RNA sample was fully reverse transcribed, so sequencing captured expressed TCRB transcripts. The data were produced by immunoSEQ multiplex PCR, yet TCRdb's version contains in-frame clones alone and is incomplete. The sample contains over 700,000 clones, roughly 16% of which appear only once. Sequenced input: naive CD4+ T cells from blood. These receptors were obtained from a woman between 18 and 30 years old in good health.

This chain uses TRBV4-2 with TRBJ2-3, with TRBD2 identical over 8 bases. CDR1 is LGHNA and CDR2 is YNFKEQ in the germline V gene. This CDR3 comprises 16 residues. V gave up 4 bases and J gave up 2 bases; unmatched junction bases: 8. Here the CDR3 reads CASSPRTSPSTDTQYF. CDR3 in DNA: TGTGCCAGCAGCCCCCGGACTAGCCCATCCACAGATACGCAGTATTTT.

DNA of the CDR3: TGTGCCAGCCTAATGAAAGGTGGGGGCGACTATGGCTACACCTTC. Protein: CASLMKGGGDYGYTF. The chain has TRBV28 and TRBJ1-2; D is perhaps TRBD1 (6 bases). The CDR3 has 15 amino acids. The germline V gene encodes CDR1 MDHEN and CDR2 SYDVKM. The V end was cut by 8 bases, the J end by 3 bases, with 19 bases between.

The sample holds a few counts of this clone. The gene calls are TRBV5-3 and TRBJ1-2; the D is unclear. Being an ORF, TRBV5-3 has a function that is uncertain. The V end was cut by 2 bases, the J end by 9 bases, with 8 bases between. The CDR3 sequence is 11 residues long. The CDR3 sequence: CARSFGLRYTF. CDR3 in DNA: TGTGCCAGAAGCTTCGGACTACGCTACACCTTC.

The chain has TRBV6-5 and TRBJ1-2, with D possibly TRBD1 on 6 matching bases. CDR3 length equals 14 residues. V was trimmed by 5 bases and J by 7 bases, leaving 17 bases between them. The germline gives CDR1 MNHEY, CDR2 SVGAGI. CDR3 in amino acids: CASSSSRDIFGYTF. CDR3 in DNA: TGTGCCAGCAGTAGTAGCCGGGACATATTTGGCTACACCTTC.

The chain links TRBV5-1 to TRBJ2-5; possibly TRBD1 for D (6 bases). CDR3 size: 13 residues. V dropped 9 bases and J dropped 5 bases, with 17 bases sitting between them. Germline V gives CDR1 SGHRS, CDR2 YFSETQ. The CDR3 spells CATNRDTGETQYF. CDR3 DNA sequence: TGCGCCACCAACCGGGACACTGGGGAGACCCAGTACTTC. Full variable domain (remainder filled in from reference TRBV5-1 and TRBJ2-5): KAGVTQTPRYLIKTRGQQVTLSCSPISGHRSVSWYQQTPGQGLQFLFEYFSETQRNKGNFPGRFSGRQFSNSRSEMNVSTLELGDSALYLCATNRDTGETQYFGPGTRLLVL.

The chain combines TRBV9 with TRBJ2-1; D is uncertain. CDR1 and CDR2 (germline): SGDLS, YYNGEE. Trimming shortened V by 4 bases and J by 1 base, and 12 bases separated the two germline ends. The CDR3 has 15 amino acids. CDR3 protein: CASSSSLGSYNEQFF. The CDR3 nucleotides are TGTGCCAGCAGCTCGAGTCTGGGGTCCTACAATGAGCAGTTCTTC.

CDR3 in amino acids: CASSLSMDNEQFF. In DNA, the CDR3 is TGTGCCAGCAGCTTAAGTATGGACAATGAGCAGTTCTTC. The gene calls are TRBV7-3 and TRBJ2-1; D is unclear. Germline V gene lookup returns CDR1 SGHTA and CDR2 FQGTGA. The length of the CDR3 is 13 residues. The V end lost 1 base, the J end lost 5 bases, and 6 bases lay between the germline ends.

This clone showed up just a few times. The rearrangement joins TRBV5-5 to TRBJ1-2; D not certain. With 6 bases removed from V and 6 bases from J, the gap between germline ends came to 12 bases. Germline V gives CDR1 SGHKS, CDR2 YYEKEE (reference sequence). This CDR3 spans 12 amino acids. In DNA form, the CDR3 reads TGTGCCAGCATGAACGGGCTCCATGGCTACACCTTC. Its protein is CASMNGLHGYTF.

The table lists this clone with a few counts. For the CDR3, the DNA is TGTGCCAGTAGTAATTGGAATAGCGGGATTGGGCGTGAGCAGTTCTTC. Protein: CASSNWNSGIGREQFF. The chain couples TRBV19 to TRBJ2-1, with 8 bases matching TRBD2. The ends lost 4 bases at V and 9 bases at J; junction bases unmatched: 14. Germline CDR1 LNHDA, CDR2 SQIVND (reference sequence). The CDR3 covers 16 residues.

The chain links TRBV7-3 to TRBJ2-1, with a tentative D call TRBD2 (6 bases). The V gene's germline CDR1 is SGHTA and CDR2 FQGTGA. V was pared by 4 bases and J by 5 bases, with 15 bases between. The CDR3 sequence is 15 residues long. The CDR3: CASSSLAGLHNEQFF. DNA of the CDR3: TGTGCCAGCAGCTCCCTTGCGGGGCTACACAATGAGCAGTTCTTC.

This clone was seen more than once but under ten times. CDR3 sequence: CASSPILTGSQPQHF. CDR3 nucleotide sequence: TGTGCCAGCAGTCCCATACTGACAGGATCTCAGCCCCAGCATTTT. This sequence joins TRBV28 and TRBJ1-5, with TRBD1 as a possible D gene (6 bases). V lost 5 bases and J 6 bases, leaving 17 bases between the germline ends. Germline V lookup: CDR1 MDHEN, CDR2 SYDVKM. This CDR3 has 15 amino acids.

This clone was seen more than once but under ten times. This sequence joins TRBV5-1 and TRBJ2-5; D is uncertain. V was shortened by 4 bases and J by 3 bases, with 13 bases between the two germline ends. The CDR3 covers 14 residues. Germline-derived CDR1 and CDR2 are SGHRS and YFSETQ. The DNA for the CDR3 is TGCGCCAGCAGCCTGGGTTTGGTGGAAGAGACCCAGTACTTC. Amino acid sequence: CASSLGLVEETQYF.

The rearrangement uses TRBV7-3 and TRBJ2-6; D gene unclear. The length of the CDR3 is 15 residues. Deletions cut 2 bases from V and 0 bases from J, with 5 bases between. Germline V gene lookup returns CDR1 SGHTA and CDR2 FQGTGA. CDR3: CASSLSFSGANVLTF. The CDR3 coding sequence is TGTGCCAGCAGCTTATCTTTCTCTGGGGCCAACGTCCTGACTTTC.

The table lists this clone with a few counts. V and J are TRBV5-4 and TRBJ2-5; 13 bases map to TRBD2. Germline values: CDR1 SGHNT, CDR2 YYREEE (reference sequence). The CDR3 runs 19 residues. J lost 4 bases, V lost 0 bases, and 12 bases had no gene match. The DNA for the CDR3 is TGTGCCAGCAGCTTGGGGGGACTAGCGGGGCTATCGACCGGAGAGACCCAGTACTTC. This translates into CASSLGGLAGLSTGETQYF.

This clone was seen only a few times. This CDR3 is CAISLLAQGTGELFF. The CDR3, as DNA: TGTGCCATCAGTCTCCTCGCCCAAGGCACCGGGGAGCTGTTTTTT. This sequence joins TRBV10-3 and TRBJ2-2; no clear D gene. CDR1 ENHRY and CDR2 SYGVKD come from the germline V gene. CDR3 length: 15 amino acids. V lost 5 bases and J lost 4, with 14 bases in between.

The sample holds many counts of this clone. The CDR3 DNA reads as TGCGCCAGCAGCCAAGAGGGTATGATGGAGGGATACTCTGGGGCCAACGTCCTGACTTTC. Its protein is CASSQEGMMEGYSGANVLTF. This chain links TRBV4-3 with TRBJ2-6; D may be TRBD2 (6 bases). V shed 0 bases and J shed 0 bases, with 18 bases lying between them. Germline CDR1 is LGHNA and CDR2 is YSLEER. CDR3 length: 20 amino acids.

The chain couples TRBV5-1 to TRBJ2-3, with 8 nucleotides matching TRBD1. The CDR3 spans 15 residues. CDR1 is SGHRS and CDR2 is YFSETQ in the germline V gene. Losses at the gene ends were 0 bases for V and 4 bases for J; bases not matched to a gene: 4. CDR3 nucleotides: TGCGCCAGCAGCTTGGGGACAGGGCGGGCAGATACGCAGTATTTT. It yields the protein CASSLGTGRADTQYF.

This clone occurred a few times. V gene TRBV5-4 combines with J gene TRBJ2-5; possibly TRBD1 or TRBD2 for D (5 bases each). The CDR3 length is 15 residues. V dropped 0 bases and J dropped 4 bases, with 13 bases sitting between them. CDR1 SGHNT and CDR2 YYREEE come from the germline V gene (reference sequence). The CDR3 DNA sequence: TGTGCCAGCAGCTTGGAGGGCTGGGGGATAGAGACCCAGTACTTC. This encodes CASSLEGWGIETQYF. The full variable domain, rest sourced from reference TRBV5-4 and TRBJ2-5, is ETGVTQSPTHLIKTRGQQVTLRCSSQSGHNTVSWYQQALGQGPQFIFQYYREEENGRGNFPPRFSGLQFPNYSSELNVNALELDDSALYLCASSLEGWGIETQYFGPGTRLLVL.

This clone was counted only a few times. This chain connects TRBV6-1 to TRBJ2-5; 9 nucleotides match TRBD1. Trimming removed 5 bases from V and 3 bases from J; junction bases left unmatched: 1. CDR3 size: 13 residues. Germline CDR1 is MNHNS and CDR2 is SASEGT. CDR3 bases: TGTGCCAGCAGTAGGGACAGGGAAGAGACCCAGTACTTC. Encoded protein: CASSRDREETQYF.

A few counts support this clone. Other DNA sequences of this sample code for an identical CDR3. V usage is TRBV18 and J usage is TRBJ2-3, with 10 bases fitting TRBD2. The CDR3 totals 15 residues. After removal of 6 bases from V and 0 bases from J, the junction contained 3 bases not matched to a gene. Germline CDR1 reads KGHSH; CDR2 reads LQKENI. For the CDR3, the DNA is TGTGCCAGCTCTCGGACTAGCGGCAGCACAGATACGCAGTATTTT. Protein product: CASSRTSGSTDTQYF.

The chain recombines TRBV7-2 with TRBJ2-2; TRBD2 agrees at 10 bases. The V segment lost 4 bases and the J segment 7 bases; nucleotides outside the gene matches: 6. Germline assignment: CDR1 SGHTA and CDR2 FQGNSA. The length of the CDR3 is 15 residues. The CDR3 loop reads CASSSGTSDGGELFF. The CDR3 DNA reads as TGTGCCAGCAGCTCCGGGACTAGCGATGGCGGGGAGCTGTTTTTT. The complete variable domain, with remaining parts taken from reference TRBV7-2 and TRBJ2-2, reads GAGVSQSPSNKVTEKGKDVELRCDPISGHTALYWYRQSLGQGLEFLIYFQGNSAPDKSGLPSDRFSAERTGGSVSTLTIQRTQQEDSAVYLCASSSGTSDGGELFFGEGSRLTVL.

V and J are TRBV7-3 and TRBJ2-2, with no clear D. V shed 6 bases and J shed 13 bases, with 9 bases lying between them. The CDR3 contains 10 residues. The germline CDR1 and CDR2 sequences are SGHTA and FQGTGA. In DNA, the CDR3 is TGTGCCAGCAGATCCAATGGGCTGTTTTTT. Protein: CASRSNGLFF.

CDR3 DNA: TGTGCCAGCAGGACTTCGGGACTCGTCAATGAGCAGTTCTTC. Its protein is CASRTSGLVNEQFF. This rearrangement joins TRBV6-5 to TRBJ2-1, with D tentatively TRBD2 (6 bases). There are 14 residues in the CDR3. The V gene lost 6 bases and the J gene lost 6 bases, with 15 bases spanning the gap. Looked up from germline, CDR1 is MNHEY and CDR2 is SVGAGI.

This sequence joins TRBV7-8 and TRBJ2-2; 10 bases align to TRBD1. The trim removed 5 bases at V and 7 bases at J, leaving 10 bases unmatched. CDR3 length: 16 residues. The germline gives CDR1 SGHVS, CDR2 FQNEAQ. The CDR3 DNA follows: TGTGCCAGCAGCCCCTGGACAGGGGGTCTGGACGGGGAGCTGTTTTTT. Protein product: CASSPWTGGLDGELFF.

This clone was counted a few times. The CDR3: CASSSTGSSETQYF. CDR3 in DNA: TGTGCCAGCAGCTCGACAGGGTCCTCTGAGACCCAGTACTTC. This chain links TRBV7-9 with TRBJ2-5; 7 bases fit TRBD1. Unmatched junction bases numbered 7, after V lost 4 bases and J lost 5 bases. This CDR3 has 14 amino acids. Germline V gene lookup returns CDR1 SEHNR and CDR2 FQNEAQ (reference sequence).

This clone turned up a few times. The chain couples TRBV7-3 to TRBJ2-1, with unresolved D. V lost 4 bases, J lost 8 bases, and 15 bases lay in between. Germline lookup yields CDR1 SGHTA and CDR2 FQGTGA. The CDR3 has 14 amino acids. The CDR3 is CASSSGDVRDEQFF. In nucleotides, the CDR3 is TGTGCCAGCAGCTCTGGGGATGTTCGGGATGAGCAGTTCTTC.

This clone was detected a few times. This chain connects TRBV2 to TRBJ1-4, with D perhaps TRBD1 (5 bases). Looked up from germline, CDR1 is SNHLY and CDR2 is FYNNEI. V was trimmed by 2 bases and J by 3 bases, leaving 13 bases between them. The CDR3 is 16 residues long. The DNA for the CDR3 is TGTGCCAGCAGTGAAATATTTCCAGGGTCTAATGAAAAACTGTTTTTT. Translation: CASSEIFPGSNEKLFF.

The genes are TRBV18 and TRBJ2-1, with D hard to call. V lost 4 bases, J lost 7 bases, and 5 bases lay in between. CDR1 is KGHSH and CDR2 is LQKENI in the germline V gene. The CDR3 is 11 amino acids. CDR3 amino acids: CASSLQNEQFF. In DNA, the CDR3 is TGTGCCAGCTCACTACAGAATGAGCAGTTCTTC. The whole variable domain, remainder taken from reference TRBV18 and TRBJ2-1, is NAGVMQNPRHLVRRRGQEARLRCSPMKGHSHVYWYRQLPEEGLKFMVYLQKENIIDESGMPKERFSAEFPKEGPSILRIQQVVRGDSAAYFCASSLQNEQFFGPGTRLTVL.